This TCR beta chain was observed in a study of blood T cell repertoires in COVID-19. Assay used: immunoSEQ multiplex PCR; TCRdb lists only in-frame clones, some missing. In the table there are 140,000 or so clones, around four fifths of which are singletons. The CDR3 covers 16 residues. In germline, CDR1 is MNHEY, CDR2 SMNVEV (reference sequence). Trimming took off 2 bases at V and 0 bases at J, with 11 bases between the two ends. The genes are TRBV27 and TRBJ1-5, with D possibly TRBD1 on 6 matching bases. The clonotype originates from a woman aged 40 to 49 who had recovered from COVID-19. What was sequenced was PBMCs or T cells enriched from blood (not recorded which). CDR3 sequence (DNA): TGTGCCAGCAGTTTAGTGGGGGCGGATAGCAATCAGCCCCAGCATTTT. This gives the protein CASSLVGADSNQPQHF.